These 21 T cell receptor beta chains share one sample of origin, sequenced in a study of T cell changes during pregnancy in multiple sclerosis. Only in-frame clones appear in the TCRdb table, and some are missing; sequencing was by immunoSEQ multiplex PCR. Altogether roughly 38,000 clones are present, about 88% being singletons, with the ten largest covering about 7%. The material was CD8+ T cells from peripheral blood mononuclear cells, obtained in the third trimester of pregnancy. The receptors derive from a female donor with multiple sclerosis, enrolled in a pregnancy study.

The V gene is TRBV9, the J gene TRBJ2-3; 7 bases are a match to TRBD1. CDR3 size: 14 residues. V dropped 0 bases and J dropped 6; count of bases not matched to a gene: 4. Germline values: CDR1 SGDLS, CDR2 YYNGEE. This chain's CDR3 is CASSVEGAEDTQYF. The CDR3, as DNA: TGTGCCAGCAGCGTAGAGGGGGCAGAGGATACGCAGTATTTT.

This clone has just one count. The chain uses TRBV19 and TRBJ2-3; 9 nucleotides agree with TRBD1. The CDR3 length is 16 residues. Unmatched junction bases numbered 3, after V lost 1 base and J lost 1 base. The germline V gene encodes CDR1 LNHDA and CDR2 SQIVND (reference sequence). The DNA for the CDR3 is TGTGCCAGTAGTATAGGCTGGACAGGGGGCACAGATACGCAGTATTTT. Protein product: CASSIGWTGGTDTQYF.

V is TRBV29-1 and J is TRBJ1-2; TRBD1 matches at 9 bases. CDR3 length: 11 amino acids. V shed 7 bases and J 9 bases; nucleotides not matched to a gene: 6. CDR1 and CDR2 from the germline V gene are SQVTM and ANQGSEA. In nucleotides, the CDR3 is TGCAGCGACATACAGGGGGCGAGCTACACCTTC. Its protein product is CSDIQGASYTF. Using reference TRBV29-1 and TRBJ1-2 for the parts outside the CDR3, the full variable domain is SAVISQKPSRDICQRGTSLTIQCQVDSQVTMMFWYRQQPGQSLTLIATANQGSEATYESGFVIDKFPISRPNLTFSTLTVSNMSPEDSSIYLCSDIQGASYTFGSGTRLTVV.

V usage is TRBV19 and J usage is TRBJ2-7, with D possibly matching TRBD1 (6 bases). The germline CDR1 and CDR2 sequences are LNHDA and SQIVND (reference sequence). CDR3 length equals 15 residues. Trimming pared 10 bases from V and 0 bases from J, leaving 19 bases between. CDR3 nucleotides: TGTGCCACTAAGCCGGGACACCTAAGCTCCTACGAGCAGTACTTC. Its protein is CATKPGHLSSYEQYF.

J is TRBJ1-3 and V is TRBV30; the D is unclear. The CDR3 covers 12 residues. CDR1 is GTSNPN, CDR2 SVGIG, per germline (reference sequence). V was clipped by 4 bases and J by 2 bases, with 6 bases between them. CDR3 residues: CAWTLAGNTIYF. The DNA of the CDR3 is TGTGCCTGGACCCTCGCTGGAAACACCATATATTTT.

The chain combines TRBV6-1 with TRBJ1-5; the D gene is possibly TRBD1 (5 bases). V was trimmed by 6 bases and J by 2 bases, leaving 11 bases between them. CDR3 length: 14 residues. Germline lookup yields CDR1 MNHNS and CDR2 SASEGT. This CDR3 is CASRAGEGNQPQHF. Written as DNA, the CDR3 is TGTGCCAGCAGGGCGGGGGAGGGCAATCAGCCCCAGCATTTT.

The CDR3 region has the DNA TGTGCCAGCACCACAACAGGGGGGAGCACAGATACGCAGTATTTT. Amino acids: CASTTTGGSTDTQYF. This chain uses TRBV7-9 with TRBJ2-3; 8 bases are shared with TRBD1. Germline V lookup: CDR1 SEHNR, CDR2 FQNEAQ (reference sequence). This CDR3 region has 15 residues. Losses at the gene ends were 7 bases for V and 0 bases for J; bases not matched to a gene: 6.

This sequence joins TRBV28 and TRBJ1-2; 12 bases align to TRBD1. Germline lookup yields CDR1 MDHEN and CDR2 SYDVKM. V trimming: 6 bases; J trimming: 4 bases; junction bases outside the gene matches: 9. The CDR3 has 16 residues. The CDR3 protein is CASSLGQGAVGYGYTF. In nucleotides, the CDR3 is TGTGCCAGCAGCCTGGGACAGGGGGCAGTGGGCTATGGCTACACCTTC.

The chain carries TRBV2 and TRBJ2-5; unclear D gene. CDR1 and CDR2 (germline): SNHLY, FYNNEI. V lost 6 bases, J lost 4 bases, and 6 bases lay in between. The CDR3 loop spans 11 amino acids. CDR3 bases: TGTGCCAGCAGGTCCGGAGAGACCCAGTACTTC. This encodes CASRSGETQYF.

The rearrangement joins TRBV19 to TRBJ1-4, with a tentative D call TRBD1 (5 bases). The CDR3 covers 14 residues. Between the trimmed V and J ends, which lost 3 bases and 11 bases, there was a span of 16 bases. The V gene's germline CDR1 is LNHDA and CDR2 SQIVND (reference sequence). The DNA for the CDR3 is TGTGCCAGTAGTATCTCGACAGTTGTGGCGAAACTGTTTTTT. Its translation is CASSISTVVAKLFF.

The DNA of the CDR3 is TGTGCCAGCTCCTCCGGGGATACCGGGGAGCTGTTTTTT. Translated: CASSSGDTGELFF. The chain joins TRBV6-1 to TRBJ2-2; maybe TRBD2 (5 bases). The CDR3 length is 13 residues. V was shortened by 8 bases and J by 5 bases, with 12 bases between the two germline ends. CDR1 and CDR2 (germline): MNHNS, SASEGT.

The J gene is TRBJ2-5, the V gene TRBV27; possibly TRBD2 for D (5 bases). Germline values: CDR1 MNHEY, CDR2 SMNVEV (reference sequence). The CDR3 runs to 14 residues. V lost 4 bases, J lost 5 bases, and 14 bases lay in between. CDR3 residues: CASSSHLAWETQYF. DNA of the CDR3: TGTGCCAGCAGTTCCCACTTAGCGTGGGAGACCCAGTACTTC.

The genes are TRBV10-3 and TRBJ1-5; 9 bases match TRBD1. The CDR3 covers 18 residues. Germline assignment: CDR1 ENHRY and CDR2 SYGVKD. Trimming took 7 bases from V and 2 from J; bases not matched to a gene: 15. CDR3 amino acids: CAITKQGANPRGNQPQHF. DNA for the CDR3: TGTGCCATCACCAAACAGGGGGCGAATCCACGAGGCAATCAGCCCCAGCATTTT.

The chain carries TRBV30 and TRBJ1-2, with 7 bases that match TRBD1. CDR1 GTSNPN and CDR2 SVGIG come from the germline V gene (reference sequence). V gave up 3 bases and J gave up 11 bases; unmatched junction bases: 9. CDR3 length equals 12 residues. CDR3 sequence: CAWSGGTELYTF. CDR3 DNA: TGTGCCTGGAGCGGTGGGACAGAACTTTACACCTTC.

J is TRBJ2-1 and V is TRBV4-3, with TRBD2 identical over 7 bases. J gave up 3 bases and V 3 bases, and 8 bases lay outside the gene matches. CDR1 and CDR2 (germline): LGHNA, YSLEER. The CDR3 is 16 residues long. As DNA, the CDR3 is TGCGCCAGCAGCCATGCAGCGGGGTTGATCTACAATGAGCAGTTCTTC. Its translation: CASSHAAGLIYNEQFF.

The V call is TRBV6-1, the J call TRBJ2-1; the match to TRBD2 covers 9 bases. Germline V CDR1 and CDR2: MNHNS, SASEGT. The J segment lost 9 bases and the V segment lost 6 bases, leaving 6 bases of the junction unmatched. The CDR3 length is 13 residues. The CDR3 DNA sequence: TGTGCCAGCAGGCGGGGGGGCCGGAGTGAGCAGTTCTTC. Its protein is CASRRGGRSEQFF.

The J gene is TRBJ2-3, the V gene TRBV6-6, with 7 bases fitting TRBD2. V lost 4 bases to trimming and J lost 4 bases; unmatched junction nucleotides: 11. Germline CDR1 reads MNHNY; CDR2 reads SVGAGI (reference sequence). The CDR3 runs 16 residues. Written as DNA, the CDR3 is TGTGCCAGCAGTTCATATGGGCTACGGGGGGCAGATACGCAGTATTTT. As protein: CASSSYGLRGADTQYF.

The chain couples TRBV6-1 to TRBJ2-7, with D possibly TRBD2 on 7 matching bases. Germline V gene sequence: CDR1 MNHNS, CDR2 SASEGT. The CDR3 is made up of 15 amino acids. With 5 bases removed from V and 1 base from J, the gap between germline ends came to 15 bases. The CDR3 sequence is CASSTGGGGSYEQYF. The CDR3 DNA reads TGTGCCAGCAGTACTGGGGGCGGGGGTTCCTACGAGCAGTACTTC.

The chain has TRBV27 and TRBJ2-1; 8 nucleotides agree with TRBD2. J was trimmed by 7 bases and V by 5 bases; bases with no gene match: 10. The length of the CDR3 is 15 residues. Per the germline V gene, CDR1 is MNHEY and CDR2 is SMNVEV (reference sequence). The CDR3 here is CASSISGAPGNEQFF. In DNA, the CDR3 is TGTGCCAGCAGTATTAGCGGGGCCCCGGGGAATGAGCAGTTCTTC.

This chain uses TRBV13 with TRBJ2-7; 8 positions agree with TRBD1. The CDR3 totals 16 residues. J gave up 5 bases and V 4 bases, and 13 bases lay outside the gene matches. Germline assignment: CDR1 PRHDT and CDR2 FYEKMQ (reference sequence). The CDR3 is CASSSGPGTGSNEQYF. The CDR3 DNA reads TGTGCCAGCAGCTCCGGCCCCGGGACAGGCAGCAACGAGCAGTACTTC.

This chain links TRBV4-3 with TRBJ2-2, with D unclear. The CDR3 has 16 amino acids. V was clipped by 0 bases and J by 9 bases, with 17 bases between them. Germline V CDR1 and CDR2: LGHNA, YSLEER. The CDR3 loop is CASSQDISVEVRELFF. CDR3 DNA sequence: TGCGCCAGCAGCCAAGATATTTCGGTAGAGGTCCGGGAGCTGTTTTTT.